The next 13 T cell receptor beta chains were all read from a single sample in a study of identical twins. Each CDR3 protein gets one entry after TCRdb re-called the 5' RACE reads with MiXCR. The sample records approximately 260,000 distinct CDR3 sequences, over 13% being singletons. The sequenced sample was memory (CD45RO+) T cells sorted from blood. The receptors were sampled from a woman under 30 in good health.

The sample holds a few counts of this clonotype. V and J are TRBV3-1 and TRBJ1-2; the match to TRBD1 covers 11 bases. Germline V gene lookup returns CDR1 LGHDT and CDR2 YNNKEL (reference sequence). V gave up 4 bases and J gave up 4 bases; unmatched junction bases: 5. This CDR3 comprises 15 residues. CDR3 sequence reads: CASSRTGGAVYGYTF. The CDR3 nucleotides are TGTGCCAGCAGCCGGACAGGGGGCGCCGTCTATGGCTACACCTTC.

In its sample, this clonotype was seen many times. The V call is TRBV20-1, the J call TRBJ2-4; TRBD1 agrees at 7 bases. This CDR3 comprises 14 residues. After removal of 4 bases from V and 7 bases from J, the junction contained 10 bases not matched to a gene. Germline V lookup: CDR1 DFQATT, CDR2 SNEGSKA (reference sequence). CDR3 residues: CSATSTGTGNIQYF. For the CDR3, the DNA is TGCAGTGCTACGTCGACAGGGACGGGCAACATTCAGTACTTC.

This chain connects TRBV6-2 or TRBV6-3 to TRBJ2-1, with 9 bases identical to TRBD2. The CDR3 is 16 amino acids. V dropped 4 bases and J dropped 1; count of bases not matched to a gene: 5. Germline-derived CDR1 and CDR2 are MNHEY and SVGEGT. The CDR3 here is CASSSRLADSYNEQFF. The CDR3 nucleotides read TGTGCCAGCAGTTCCCGACTAGCGGATTCCTACAATGAGCAGTTCTTC.

The chain carries TRBV6-1 and TRBJ2-7, with 9 bases lining up with TRBD2. The CDR3 runs 14 residues. The V segment lost 5 bases and the J segment 4 bases; nucleotides outside the gene matches: 6. From germline, CDR1 is MNHNS and CDR2 SASEGT. The CDR3 sequence: CASSLAGPIYEQYF. The CDR3 bases are TGTGCCAGCAGTCTAGCGGGACCTATATACGAGCAGTACTTC.

The J gene is TRBJ2-2, the V gene TRBV11-2; D ambiguous. Deletions cut 4 bases from V and 6 bases from J, with 6 bases between. CDR3 length: 12 amino acids. Germline V lookup: CDR1 SGHAT, CDR2 FQNNGV. The CDR3 DNA sequence: TGTGCCAGCAGCTCCATCGCCGGGGAGCTGTTTTTT. The encoded protein is CASSSIAGELFF.

V gene TRBV6-4 combines with J gene TRBJ1-2; TRBD1 is a possible D gene (5 bases). V was shortened by 2 bases and J by 4 bases, with 14 bases between the two germline ends. CDR1 MRHNA and CDR2 SNTAGT come from the germline V gene. This CDR3 comprises 15 residues. The CDR3 DNA reads TGTGCCAGCAGTGACGGGACTGAGAGTGGCTATGGCTACACCTTC. This codes for CASSDGTESGYGYTF.

This clonotype has just a few counts. The V and J genes are TRBV20-1 and TRBJ2-3, with 10 bases lining up with TRBD2. The CDR3 loop spans 16 amino acids. V lost 3 bases, J lost 2 bases, and 8 bases stayed unmatched. The germline V gene has CDR1 DFQATT and CDR2 SNEGSKA (reference sequence). CDR3 coding DNA: TGCAGTGCTAGTGGCCCGGGACTAGCGATCACAGATACGCAGTATTTT. The encoded protein is CSASGPGLAITDTQYF.

The V gene is TRBV5-5, the J gene TRBJ2-7; no definite D call. The CDR3 covers 14 residues. Germline CDR1 SGHKS, CDR2 YYEKEE (reference sequence). Trimming removed 4 bases at V and 3 bases at J, with 14 bases between. The CDR3 is CASSPGILLYEQYF. CDR3 in DNA: TGTGCCAGCAGCCCTGGGATACTCCTCTACGAGCAGTACTTC.

This clonotype was observed a handful of times. This chain connects TRBV14 to TRBJ2-7, with a possible D match to TRBD1 (6 bases). V lost 1 base to trimming and J lost 7 bases, with 20 bases between them. The CDR3 sequence is 16 residues long. Germline values: CDR1 SGHDN, CDR2 FVKESK. CDR3 residues: CASSQGLRTASREQYF. CDR3 DNA: TGTGCCAGCAGCCAAGGGTTAAGGACAGCCTCGCGAGAGCAGTACTTC.

The chain couples TRBV7-2 to TRBJ2-1; 8 bases line up with TRBD2. The CDR3 runs to 16 residues. Trimming cost V 2 bases and J 5 bases; bases outside gene matches: 8. The germline gives CDR1 SGHTA, CDR2 FQGNSA. CDR3 nucleotides: TGTGCCAGCAGCTTAAGACGTACAGCGGGGGACAATGAGCAGTTCTTC. Translation gives CASSLRRTAGDNEQFF.

This chain joins TRBV2 and TRBJ2-3; TRBD2 agrees at 9 bases. CDR3 length: 15 residues. Germline values: CDR1 SNHLY, CDR2 FYNNEI. The V and J ends lost 5 bases and 2 bases, in that order; junction bases with no gene match: 5. CDR3: CASSSRGGFTDTQYF. CDR3 coding DNA: TGTGCCAGCAGTTCGCGGGGGGGGTTCACAGATACGCAGTATTTT.

This clonotype was observed a few times. CDR3 protein: CASSLDSGEAFF. Here the CDR3 DNA reads TGTGCCAGCAGCTTAGACTCAGGTGAAGCTTTCTTT. The genes are TRBV7-9 and TRBJ1-1; D remains ambiguous. Trimming removed 1 base at V and 7 bases at J, with 7 bases between. The CDR3 totals 12 residues. CDR1 is SEHNR, CDR2 FQNEAQ, per germline (reference sequence).

This clonotype was seen many times. The genes are TRBV5-6 and TRBJ1-5; 8 positions agree with TRBD1. Germline V CDR1 and CDR2: SGHDT, YYEEEE. V lost 3 bases, J lost 7 bases, and 12 bases stayed unmatched. The CDR3 is made up of 16 amino acids. The CDR3 DNA reads as TGTGCCAGCAGCTCGTTCAGGACAGGGAAAAGGCAGCCCCAGCATTTT. Translating gives CASSSFRTGKRQPQHF.